One sample yielded the 17 T cell receptor beta chains listed below, sequenced in a study of CD8 T cells in Susac syndrome (dated 2019 in TCRdb). The receptor library was made with the immunoSEQ multiplex PCR assay. RNA was extracted using the RNeasy kit, and roughly 0.5 to 1 ug of the RNA was reverse transcribed with random hexamers. TCRdb itself trimmed the public reads at Q25 with fastp, ran MiXCR and retained productive beta chains. All rows with the same CDR3 protein become a single entry with the most common DNA and genes. This sample gives roughly 150,000 distinct CDR3 sequences in total; 95% of them show up just once. The biggest ten clones account for roughly 0.2% of the sample. What was sequenced was CD8+ T cells from PBMCs. The receptors stem from a human donor with Susac syndrome.

The chain joins TRBV20-1 to TRBJ1-1, with no clear D. The CDR3 runs 13 residues. Germline V lookup: CDR1 DFQATT, CDR2 SNEGSKA (reference sequence). Trimming pared 0 bases from V and 8 bases from J, leaving 13 bases between. The CDR3 region has the DNA TGCAGTGCTAGAGATAATTACAGTCCAGAAGCTTTCTTT. It encodes CSARDNYSPEAFF.

Here the CDR3 DNA reads TGTGCCATCATGGGACTCGACTATGGCTACACCTTC. It codes for CAIMGLDYGYTF. This chain uses TRBV24-1 with TRBJ1-2; a possible D gene is TRBD1 (5 bases). Trimming stripped 11 bases from V and 3 bases from J, with 12 bases between. CDR1 and CDR2 from the germline V gene are KGHDR and SFDVKD. CDR3 length: 12 amino acids.

The chain joins TRBV20-1 to TRBJ2-5; 13 positions agree with TRBD2. V was clipped by 3 bases and J by 1 base; unmatched bases: 11. Germline loops: CDR1 DFQATT, CDR2 SNEGSKA (reference sequence). CDR3 length: 18 residues. This chain's CDR3 is CSASVGTSGTFLQETQYF. CDR3 nucleotides: TGCAGTGCTAGTGTCGGGACTAGCGGGACTTTCCTCCAAGAGACCCAGTACTTC.

This chain connects TRBV5-1 to TRBJ1-2; D unresolved. Trimming removed 4 bases at V and 2 bases at J, with 9 bases between. Germline V CDR1 and CDR2: SGHRS, YFSETQ. The CDR3 is 13 residues long. The CDR3 DNA sequence: TGCGCCAGCAGCCTGTCACAAAACTATGGCTACACCTTC. This gives the protein CASSLSQNYGYTF.

V and J are TRBV20-1 and TRBJ2-6; no firm D call. CDR1 is DFQATT and CDR2 is SNEGSKA in the germline V gene (reference sequence). The CDR3 runs to 13 residues. The V and J ends lost 4 bases and 1 base respectively, with 5 bases between them. DNA for the CDR3: TGCAGTGCTACAGAATCTGGGGCCAACGTCCTGACTTTC. Translating gives CSATESGANVLTF.

The chain carries TRBV25-1 and TRBJ1-2; D uncertain. Germline CDR1 reads MGHDK; CDR2 reads SYGVNS. V lost 10 bases, J lost 4 bases, and 16 bases lay in between. The CDR3 contains 13 residues. This CDR3 reads CATHGTVPYGYTF. The CDR3 DNA sequence: TGTGCCACCCACGGAACGGTACCCTATGGCTACACCTTC.

CDR3 loop: CASSPAGGPETQYF. The DNA for the CDR3 is TGTGCCAGCAGCCCGGCGGGAGGGCCGGAGACCCAGTACTTC. The chain is built from TRBV7-3 and TRBJ2-5; 9 bases fit TRBD2. The CDR3 has 14 amino acids. Germline V lookup: CDR1 SGHTA, CDR2 FQGTGA. The V segment lost 5 bases and the J segment 5 bases; nucleotides outside the gene matches: 6.

This clonotype showed up just a few times. V gene TRBV27 combines with J gene TRBJ2-3; D not certain. This CDR3 has 13 amino acids. The germline gives CDR1 MNHEY, CDR2 SMNVEV (reference sequence). V was shortened by 6 bases and J by 1 base, with 8 bases between the two germline ends. The CDR3 DNA reads TGTGCCAGCAGCTCTGGACGCACAGATACGCAGTATTTT. Translating gives CASSSGRTDTQYF.

The V gene is TRBV29-1, the J gene TRBJ1-2, with D uncertain. Germline CDR1 is SQVTM and CDR2 is ANQGSEA. Trimming removed 6 bases from V and 7 bases from J, with 9 bases in between. This CDR3 contains 10 residues. The CDR3: CSVWAGGYTF. In nucleotides, the CDR3 is TGCAGCGTGTGGGCGGGTGGCTACACCTTC. Filled out from reference TRBV29-1 and TRBJ1-2, the complete variable domain reads SAVISQKPSRDICQRGTSLTIQCQVDSQVTMMFWYRQQPGQSLTLIATANQGSEATYESGFVIDKFPISRPNLTFSTLTVSNMSPEDSSIYLCSVWAGGYTFGSGTRLTVV.

This rearrangement joins TRBV9 to TRBJ1-2; 8 bases are shared with TRBD1. The germline CDR1 and CDR2 sequences are SGDLS and YYNGEE. With V trimmed by 4 bases and J by 12 bases, 8 bases remained unmatched. The CDR3 runs to 12 residues. CDR3 sequence: CASSRGQGPNTF. As DNA, the CDR3 is TGTGCCAGCAGCCGAGGACAGGGCCCTAACACCTTC. The full variable domain, completed using reference TRBV9 and TRBJ1-2, is DSGVTQTPKHLITATGQRVTLRCSPRSGDLSVYWYQQSLDQGLQFLIQYYNGEERAKGNILERFSAQQFPDLHSELNLSSLELGDSALYFCASSRGQGPNTFGSGTRLTVV.

The gene calls are TRBV19 and TRBJ2-5; D is possibly TRBD2 (6 bases). The CDR3 extends over 14 amino acids. Trimming removed 5 bases at V and 5 bases at J, with 15 bases between. Germline V lookup: CDR1 LNHDA, CDR2 SQIVND (reference sequence). The CDR3 region has the DNA TGTGCCAGTAGTCAGGGAGGACGCACGGAGACCCAGTACTTC. Its translation: CASSQGGRTETQYF.

The chain carries TRBV27 and TRBJ2-6; possible D gene TRBD2, 7 bases. V was cut by 1 base and J by 0 bases, with 10 bases left in between. The CDR3 contains 17 residues. CDR1 and CDR2 (germline): MNHEY, SMNVEV (reference sequence). The CDR3 nucleotides are TGTGCCAGCAGTTTATTGGGGGGGCACTCTGGGGCCAACGTCCTGACTTTC. Its protein is CASSLLGGHSGANVLTF.

The CDR3 coding sequence is TGCAGCATTTCGGGACTAGCGTCCGGGGGGTCCTACAATGAGCAGTTCTTC. This gives the protein CSISGLASGGSYNEQFF. The rearrangement uses TRBV29-1 and TRBJ2-1; 10 bases are shared with TRBD2. CDR3 length: 17 residues. CDR1 is SQVTM, CDR2 ANQGSEA, per germline. V lost 8 bases and J lost 1; bases outside the gene matches: 14.

The chain employs TRBV28 and TRBJ2-7; D unresolved. The CDR3 runs 12 residues. The V and J ends lost 5 bases and 0 bases respectively, with 5 bases between them. The germline gives CDR1 MDHEN, CDR2 SYDVKM. The CDR3 DNA reads TGTGCCAGCAGTAAAGCCTCCTACGAGCAGTACTTC. This encodes CASSKASYEQYF.

The chain has TRBV3-1 and TRBJ1-2; TRBD1 aligns across 10 bases. The CDR3 totals 14 residues. Germline CDR1 is LGHDT and CDR2 is YNNKEL (reference sequence). V shed 4 bases, J shed 4 bases, and the junction held 3 bases outside the gene matches. This CDR3 is CASSPGTGAYGYTF. As DNA, the CDR3 is TGTGCCAGCAGCCCCGGGACAGGGGCCTATGGCTACACCTTC.

This chain links TRBV15 with TRBJ2-5; 8 nucleotides line up with TRBD2. In germline, CDR1 is LNHNV, CDR2 YYDKDF (reference sequence). Trimming took 4 bases from V and 2 from J; bases not matched to a gene: 6. This CDR3 spans 15 amino acids. The CDR3 coding sequence is TGTGCCACCAGCAAGATCGGGGGGGAACAAGAGACCCAGTACTTC. This encodes CATSKIGGEQETQYF. Using reference TRBV15 and TRBJ2-5 for the parts outside the CDR3, the full variable domain is DAMVIQNPRYQVTQFGKPVTLSCSQTLNHNVMYWYQQKSSQAPKLLFHYYDKDFNNEADTPDNFQSRRPNTSFCFLDIRSPGLGDTAMYLCATSKIGGEQETQYFGPGTRLLVL.

The chain uses TRBV20-1 and TRBJ2-1; 12 nucleotides align to TRBD2. The CDR3 is 16 residues long. Germline V gene sequence: CDR1 DFQATT, CDR2 SNEGSKA (reference sequence). V was pared by 3 bases and J by 5 bases, with 8 bases of the junction left unmatched. Here the CDR3 reads CSASNLAGGEDNEQFF. The CDR3 coding sequence is TGCAGTGCTAGTAATCTAGCGGGAGGGGAAGACAATGAGCAGTTCTTC.